Each of the 27 T cell receptor beta chains below was sequenced from the same sample in a study of control samples from healthy donors and cancer patients. Produced via immunoSEQ multiplex PCR; TCRdb's table is partial and in-frame only. The sample consists of about 140,000 clones, around 85% of them appearing once. Sequenced sample: blood. The receptors were sampled from a woman aged 30 to 39 in good health.

The chain combines TRBV21-1 with TRBJ2-1; whether TRBD2, the table's D call, matches the DNA was not checked. TRBV21-1 is reported as a pseudogene. CDR3 length: 15 residues. The CDR3 loop is CASSITTPQRVEQFF. The CDR3 nucleotides read TGTGCCAGCAGCATTACTACGCCCCAGCGGGTTGAGCAGTTCTTC.

The chain links TRBV14 to TRBJ1-3; TRBD1 is a possible D gene (5 bases). CDR3 size: 15 residues. The germline V and J ends were trimmed by 1 base and 2 bases, with 9 bases remaining between them. CDR1 and CDR2 (germline): SGHDN, FVKESK. The CDR3 DNA reads as TGTGCCAGCAGCCAAGTAGGGACGGCTGGAAACACCATATATTTT. This sequence encodes CASSQVGTAGNTIYF.

This sequence joins TRBV15 and TRBJ1-4; 9 bases map to TRBD1. CDR1 is LNHNV, CDR2 YYDKDF, per germline (reference sequence). The trim removed 2 bases at V and 7 bases at J, leaving 8 bases unmatched. The CDR3 runs 16 residues. CDR3 DNA sequence: TGTGCCACCAGCAGATCCACCGGGACAGGGACTGAAAAACTGTTTTTT. Its translation: CATSRSTGTGTEKLFF. Complete variable domain (other parts from reference TRBV15 and TRBJ1-4): DAMVIQNPRYQVTQFGKPVTLSCSQTLNHNVMYWYQQKSSQAPKLLFHYYDKDFNNEADTPDNFQSRRPNTSFCFLDIRSPGLGDTAMYLCATSRSTGTGTEKLFFGSGTQLSVL.

The chain has TRBV28 and TRBJ1-4, with unresolved D. Trimming pared 2 bases from V and 4 bases from J, leaving 11 bases between. The CDR3 covers 15 residues. The germline CDR1 and CDR2 sequences are MDHEN and SYDVKM. The CDR3 sequence: CASSLATAYNEKLFF. Here the CDR3 DNA reads TGTGCCAGCAGTTTAGCTACAGCTTATAATGAAAAACTGTTTTTT.

The rearrangement joins TRBV6-1 to TRBJ2-7; no clear D. Trimming removed 3 bases from V and 9 bases from J, with 18 bases in between. In germline, CDR1 is MNHNS, CDR2 SASEGT. This CDR3 is built from 14 residues. The CDR3 DNA reads as TGTGCCAGCAGTGACCCCCTTCCTGGACCCGGGCAGTACTTC. It yields the protein CASSDPLPGPGQYF.

The rearrangement links TRBV28 to TRBJ1-2; D might be TRBD1 (6 bases). The germline V and J ends were trimmed by 8 bases and 3 bases, with 10 bases remaining between them. CDR1 and CDR2 (germline): MDHEN, SYDVKM. There are 12 residues in the CDR3. The CDR3 protein is CASGRGDYGYTF. CDR3 DNA sequence: TGTGCCAGCGGCAGGGGCGACTATGGCTACACCTTC.

The genes are TRBV7-9 and TRBJ1-3; possible D gene TRBD1, 6 bases. Germline CDR1 reads SEHNR; CDR2 reads FQNEAQ (reference sequence). The CDR3 totals 19 residues. Trimming took off 4 bases at V and 0 bases at J, with 22 bases between the two ends. CDR3 DNA sequence: TGTGCCAGCAGCTCTACCCGCTACACAGGGTATGACTCTGGAAACACCATATATTTT. The encoded protein is CASSSTRYTGYDSGNTIYF.

A note on this clone: The same CDR3 can be traced to other DNA sequences in this sample. The chain couples TRBV7-3 to TRBJ2-3; either TRBD1 or TRBD2 may fit D (5 bases each). The germline V and J ends were trimmed by 5 bases and 2 bases, with 11 bases remaining between them. The germline V gene has CDR1 SGHTA and CDR2 FQGTGA. This CDR3 is 14 amino acids long. The CDR3 loop reads CASSPGTDTDTQYF. The CDR3 nucleotides read TGTGCCAGCAGCCCAGGGACCGACACAGATACGCAGTATTTT.

The chain recombines TRBV5-1 with TRBJ2-7; TRBD1 might be the D (7 bases). Trimming left V 0 bases short and J 7 bases short, with 23 bases between. The CDR3 has 17 amino acids. CDR1 and CDR2 from the germline V gene are SGHRS and YFSETQ. CDR3 DNA sequence: TGCGCCAGCAGCTTGGGCGGCTTGCGGAGGGGGCTGGGAGAGCAGTACTTC. Translating it yields CASSLGGLRRGLGEQYF.

This sequence joins TRBV15 and TRBJ1-1; tentatively, D is TRBD1 (5 bases). V dropped 1 base and J dropped 0 bases, with 15 bases sitting between them. The CDR3 loop spans 17 amino acids. Germline V gives CDR1 LNHNV, CDR2 YYDKDF (reference sequence). As DNA, the CDR3 is TGTGCCACCAGCAGAGCGGGACTCTGGGGAATGAACACTGAAGCTTTCTTT. This encodes CATSRAGLWGMNTEAFF. The full variable domain, completed using reference TRBV15 and TRBJ1-1, is DAMVIQNPRYQVTQFGKPVTLSCSQTLNHNVMYWYQQKSSQAPKLLFHYYDKDFNNEADTPDNFQSRRPNTSFCFLDIRSPGLGDTAMYLCATSRAGLWGMNTEAFFGQGTRLTVV.

CDR3 DNA sequence: TGTGCCAGCAGTCCCTTGGGAAGTGGAAACACCATATATTTT. Protein: CASSPLGSGNTIYF. This sequence joins TRBV28 and TRBJ1-3; D gene uncertain. Germline-derived CDR1 and CDR2 are MDHEN and SYDVKM. The CDR3 is 14 residues long. V was cut by 5 bases and J by 3 bases, with 11 bases left in between.

The chain employs TRBV24-1 and TRBJ2-5; no clear D. This CDR3 comprises 19 residues. Germline lookup yields CDR1 KGHDR and CDR2 SFDVKD. V dropped 0 bases and J dropped 0 bases, with 19 bases sitting between them. The CDR3 sequence: CATSDLPPPGRSYQETQYF. In DNA, the CDR3 is TGTGCCACCAGTGATTTGCCCCCCCCCGGCAGGTCGTACCAAGAGACCCAGTACTTC.

This clone was observed a single time. J is TRBJ2-2 and V is TRBV2; possibly TRBD2 for D (6 bases). The CDR3 is 16 amino acids. V lost 4 bases, J lost 2 bases, and 14 bases lay in between. Germline V gene data show CDR1 as SNHLY and CDR2 as FYNNEI. CDR3 sequence (DNA): TGTGCCAGCAGTGTTGGTCTAGCGCACAACACCGGGGAGCTGTTTTTT. Protein sequence: CASSVGLAHNTGELFF.

The chain combines TRBV7-3 with TRBJ2-5; the D is unclear. The CDR3 has 13 amino acids. Germline V CDR1 and CDR2: SGHTA, FQGTGA. V was pared by 0 bases and J by 5 bases, with 7 bases between. CDR3: CASSLTGAETQYF. The CDR3 DNA follows: TGTGCCAGCAGCTTAACGGGTGCGGAGACCCAGTACTTC.

The gene calls are TRBV5-4 and TRBJ1-2; D remains ambiguous. The CDR3 totals 13 residues. The V gene's germline CDR1 is SGHNT and CDR2 YYREEE (reference sequence). V lost 4 bases to trimming and J lost 1 base, with 8 bases between them. CDR3 DNA sequence: TGTGCCAGCAGCCCGGACCTTAACTATGGCTACACCTTC. Residues: CASSPDLNYGYTF.

V usage is TRBV6-1 and J usage is TRBJ2-1, with no clear D. The CDR3 runs to 15 residues. V was shortened by 1 base and J by 4 bases, with 11 bases between the two germline ends. Germline V gives CDR1 MNHNS, CDR2 SASEGT. Here the CDR3 reads CASSEVAVSYNEQFF. In nucleotides, the CDR3 is TGTGCCAGCAGTGAAGTTGCAGTTAGTTACAATGAGCAGTTCTTC.

The rearrangement links TRBV4-1 to TRBJ2-2; D is ambiguous. CDR1 and CDR2 (germline): MGHRA, YSYEKL. Trimming took 1 base from V and 0 from J, leaving 6 bases between them. This CDR3 spans 15 amino acids. The CDR3 is CASSQGTANTGELFF. For the CDR3, the DNA is TGCGCCAGCAGCCAAGGGACCGCGAACACCGGGGAGCTGTTTTTT.

The chain couples TRBV5-4 to TRBJ2-5, with 11 bases fitting TRBD2. In germline, CDR1 is SGHNT, CDR2 YYREEE (reference sequence). Trimming took 7 bases from V and 2 from J; bases not matched to a gene: 1. The CDR3 has 13 residues. The CDR3 spells CASGTSGQETQYF. The CDR3 DNA reads TGTGCCAGCGGGACTAGCGGTCAAGAGACCCAGTACTTC.

The chain has TRBV3-1 (or the pseudogene TRBV3-2) and TRBJ2-7, with 12 bases identical to TRBD2. The V gene end was trimmed by 0 bases and the J gene end by 3 bases; junction bases not matched to a gene: 9. This CDR3 region has 18 residues. The germline CDR1 and CDR2 sequences are LGHDT and YNNKEL (reference sequence). This CDR3 is CASSQEGRASGRVYEQYF. DNA of the CDR3: TGTGCCAGCAGCCAAGAAGGAAGGGCTAGCGGGAGGGTCTACGAGCAGTACTTC.

CDR3 DNA: TGTGCCAGCCAGACAGCTAACTATGGCTACACCTTC. Residues: CASQTANYGYTF. The chain uses TRBV19 and TRBJ1-2; TRBD1 might be the D (5 bases). V lost 9 bases and J 0 bases, leaving 8 bases between the germline ends. The V gene's germline CDR1 is LNHDA and CDR2 SQIVND (reference sequence). The CDR3 has 12 amino acids.

The V gene is TRBV24-1, the J gene TRBJ1-6, with D unclear. The CDR3 extends over 15 amino acids. Germline CDR1 and CDR2: KGHDR and SFDVKD. V lost 2 bases and J 7 bases, leaving 11 bases between the germline ends. The CDR3 coding sequence is TGTGCCACCAGTGATTCGACTGTCGACAATTCACCCCTCCACTTT. Translated, it gives CATSDSTVDNSPLHF.

The chain couples TRBV30 to TRBJ1-5; maybe TRBD1 (5 bases). Trimming removed 2 bases from V and 0 bases from J, with 11 bases in between. The CDR3 runs 15 residues. CDR1 is GTSNPN, CDR2 SVGIG, per germline (reference sequence). The CDR3 nucleotides are TGTGCCTGGAGTATCGCAGGGTATAGCAATCAGCCCCAGCATTTT. This gives the protein CAWSIAGYSNQPQHF.

The rearrangement links TRBV4-1 to TRBJ2-3; unclear D gene. Trimming took off 1 base at V and 2 bases at J, with 13 bases between the two ends. Germline CDR1 is MGHRA and CDR2 is YSYEKL. CDR3 length: 16 residues. The CDR3 here is CASSQVVQYHTDTQYF. DNA of the CDR3: TGCGCCAGCAGCCAAGTTGTCCAATACCACACAGATACGCAGTATTTT.

This clone was observed a few times. V and J are TRBV19 and TRBJ2-5, with 13 positions matching TRBD2. Germline V gene sequence: CDR1 LNHDA, CDR2 SQIVND (reference sequence). The CDR3 covers 17 residues. Losses at the gene ends were 5 bases for V and 4 bases for J; bases not matched to a gene: 10. CDR3 bases: TGTGCCAGTAGTCCCGGACTAGCGGGAGTAGGTCGAGAGACCCAGTACTTC. It encodes CASSPGLAGVGRETQYF.

This sequence joins TRBV6-5 and TRBJ1-1; TRBD1 is a possible D gene (5 bases). The CDR3 has 14 residues. Trimming cost V 5 bases and J 4 bases, with 14 bases left between them. The germline gives CDR1 MNHEY, CDR2 SVGAGI. The CDR3 reads CASSTFRQGTEAFF. The DNA for the CDR3 is TGTGCCAGCAGTACTTTCAGGCAGGGCACTGAAGCTTTCTTT.

This rearrangement joins TRBV28 to TRBJ1-2; maybe TRBD1 (5 bases). The V end lost 1 base, the J end lost 4 bases, and 10 bases lay between the germline ends. This CDR3 is built from 14 residues. Germline V gene data show CDR1 as MDHEN and CDR2 as SYDVKM. This CDR3 reads CASSLSGGAYGYTF. The CDR3 DNA is TGTGCCAGCAGTTTATCGGGTGGGGCCTATGGCTACACCTTC.

CDR3 DNA sequence: TGCGCCAGCAGCTTGGAACCCATAGGGGATACGCAGTATTTT. Translated, it gives CASSLEPIGDTQYF. The rearrangement uses TRBV5-1 and TRBJ2-3; D unclear. Deletions cut 0 bases from V and 6 bases from J, with 11 bases between. Germline loops: CDR1 SGHRS, CDR2 YFSETQ. The CDR3 has 14 residues.